A selection of T cell receptor beta chains follows, all from one sample in a study of T cell repertoires in cytomegalovirus infection. TCRdb reanalysed the reads using MiXCR and keeps one entry per CDR3 protein. The table has around 710,000 distinct CDR3 sequences, about 28% seen once; the top ten hold around 13%. These receptors' targets are unknown. The sequences come from cultured CD8+ T cells from PBMCs, collected from culture after CMV antigen stimulation. Source of these receptors: a human donor in good health (CMV status not recorded). Some clones in this sample may be carry-over from other donors' samples. Each CDR3 is given with its conserved first and last residue. Fields, in order: V gene, J gene, clone size, D gene, CDR3 protein, CDR3 DNA. The D gene is left open where the match is weak. Clone size, where shown, is once, few, many, or a class for clones that have expanded.

TRBV11-2	TRBJ1-4	-	-	CASSLDRGQREKLFF	TGTGCCAGCAGCTTAGATCGGGGCCAACGTGAAAAACTGTTTTTT
TRBV7-2	TRBJ1-2	many	-	CASSLALSGSYGYTF	TGTGCCAGCAGCTTAGCGCTTTCCGGCTCGTATGGCTACACCTTC
TRBV6-8	TRBJ1-4	-	-	CASSQRAFTFLGYEKLFF	TGTGCCAGCAGTCAACGGGCATTTACCTTTTTGGGATACGAAAAACTGTTTTTT
TRBV20-1	TRBJ1-2	few	-	CSARDGGQHGYTF	TGCAGTGCTAGAGATGGGGGGCAACATGGCTACACCTTC
TRBV6-1	TRBJ2-4	few	-	CASRTGQNIQYF	TGTGCCAGCAGAACAGGGCAAAACATTCAGTACTTC
TRBV28	TRBJ2-3	-	TRBD2	CASSPRTSGGWSTQYF	TGTGCCAGCAGTCCGAGGACTAGCGGGGGGTGGAGTACGCAGTATTTT
TRBV5-8	TRBJ2-5	-	-	CASFTGPSRGTQYF	TGTGCCAGCTTCACCGGGCCCAGTCGGGGGACCCAGTACTTC
TRBV18	TRBJ2-2	-	TRBD1	CANSPLPTGDERTGELFF	TGTGCCAACTCACCGCTCCCGACAGGGGACGAGCGGACCGGGGAGCTGTTTTTT
TRBV27	TRBJ2-7	few	-	CASSLTGRREQYF	TGTGCCAGCAGTCTCACAGGGCGCCGCGAGCAGTACTTC
TRBV27	TRBJ1-1	few	-	CASSRGAGFEAFF	TGTGCCAGCAGCCGAGGGGCAGGCTTTGAAGCTTTCTTT
TRBV20-1	TRBJ2-7	-	-	CSASGFRRNEQYF	TGCAGTGCTAGTGGTTTCAGGAGGAACGAGCAGTACTTC
TRBV4-1	TRBJ1-2	-	-	CASSLPDLESYTF	TGCGCCAGCAGCCTCCCGGACCTGGAAAGCTACACCTTC
TRBV7-9	TRBJ2-2	few	TRBD2	CASIPPALAGENTGELFF	TGTGCCAGCATCCCCCCCGCCCTAGCGGGGGAGAACACCGGGGAGCTGTTTTTT
TRBV20-1	TRBJ2-1	once	TRBD2	CSALPLLAGVYNEQFF	TGCAGTGCTTTACCACTCCTAGCGGGGGTGTACAATGAGCAGTTCTTC